These T cell receptor beta chains were read from a single sample in a study of cytomegalovirus exposure and HLA in healthy donors. Only in-frame clones appear in the TCRdb table, and some are missing; sequencing was by immunoSEQ multiplex PCR. The sample yields roughly 98,000 clones, about 77% seen once. Sequenced: PBMCs. The receptors were sampled from a man in his forties in good health and CMV-seronegative. The CDR3 runs from the conserved cysteine through the conserved F or W. Fields, in order: CDR3 protein, CDR3 DNA, D gene, J gene, V gene, clone size. A D gene is named only where the DNA matches it firmly. Some rows have no size entry. The others give once, few or many, or a class for an expanded clone.

CASSYSLLLDRDSNQPQHF TGTGCCAGCAGCTACTCTCTTCTGTTAGACAGGGACAGCAATCAGCCCCAGCATTTT TRBD1 TRBJ1-5 TRBV11-3 NA
CASSLRQGGNTEAFF TGTGCCAGCAGCTTAAGGCAGGGCGGGAACACTGAAGCTTTCTTT NA TRBJ1-1 TRBV7-2 NA
CASSSKGDHQPQHF TGTGCCAGCTCCTCCAAGGGAGATCACCAGCCCCAGCATTTT NA TRBJ1-5 TRBV18 once
CASSLGPPGQGPCEQYF TGCGCCAGCAGCTTGGGGCCGCCTGGACAGGGTCCCTGCGAGCAGTACTTC TRBD1 TRBJ2-7 TRBV5-1 NA
CASSESRQGHQPQHF TGCGCCAGCAGTGAGTCGAGACAGGGGCATCAGCCCCAGCATTTT TRBD1 TRBJ1-5 TRBV10-2 NA
CAIRDSSYEQYF TGTGCCATAAGGGACAGCTCCTACGAGCAGTACTTC TRBD1 TRBJ2-7 TRBV10-3 NA
CASSRTATSRLIDYGYTF TGTGCCAGCAGCCGGACAGCAACTTCTCGCCTTATCGACTATGGCTACACCTTC NA TRBJ1-2 TRBV9 NA
CATSRDSQTGYF TGTGCCACCAGCAGAGATTCCCAAACGGGGTACTTC NA TRBJ2-7 TRBV15 NA
CASRDFSVSNIQYF TGTGCCAGCAGAGACTTTTCCGTTTCAAACATTCAGTACTTC NA TRBJ2-4 TRBV21-1 NA
CASSRDRDSPLHF TGTGCCAGCAGCCGTGACAGGGACTCACCCCTCCACTTT TRBD1 TRBJ1-6 TRBV5-6 few
CSVEDLRRNTDTQYF TGCAGCGTTGAAGATCTGAGGAGGAACACAGATACGCAGTATTTT NA TRBJ2-3 TRBV29-1 NA
CASSPVAGFQLPYEQYF TGTGCCAGCAGCCCCGTAGCCGGTTTTCAGCTCCCCTACGAGCAGTACTTC NA TRBJ2-7 TRBV7-8 once
CASKIRQGSYEQYF TGCGCCAGCAAAATACGGCAGGGGTCCTACGAGCAGTACTTC NA TRBJ2-7 TRBV5-1 NA
CASRYSGNTGELFF TGTGCCAGCAGGTACTCAGGGAACACCGGGGAGCTGTTTTTT NA TRBJ2-2 TRBV11-3 NA
CASSYSGGATNEQFF TGTGCCAGCAGCTATAGCGGGGGGGCGACAAATGAGCAGTTCTTC TRBD2 TRBJ2-1 TRBV6-1 NA
CASSSLRTGGRDTQYF TGCGCCAGCAGCTCTTTAAGGACAGGGGGGAGAGATACGCAGTATTTT TRBD1 TRBJ2-3 TRBV5-1 NA
CASSSGLAGGPRGEQFF TGTGCCAGCAGCTCGGGACTAGCGGGAGGGCCGCGGGGTGAGCAGTTCTTC TRBD2 TRBJ2-1 TRBV11-1 NA
CASAGRGSVEGELFF TGTGCCAGCGCGGGCCGGGGTTCGGTTGAGGGGGAGCTGTTTTTT NA TRBJ2-2 TRBV2 NA
CASRAGTFSYEQYF TGTGCCAGCAGAGCCGGGACATTCTCCTACGAGCAGTACTTC NA TRBJ2-7 TRBV28 NA
CALGVSGGTYEQYF TGTGCCCTGGGGGTTAGCGGGGGAACATACGAGCAGTACTTC TRBD2 TRBJ2-7 TRBV10-3 NA
CASTPTGSSYEQYF TGTGCCAGTACCCCGACAGGGTCCTCCTACGAGCAGTACTTC TRBD1 TRBJ2-7 TRBV19 NA
CASSLGVVGGGGTEAFF TGCGCCAGCAGCTTGGGAGTTGTGGGGGGGGGTGGGACTGAAGCTTTCTTT NA TRBJ1-1 TRBV5-1 NA
CASSGDRGWNSPLHF TGTGCCAGCAGCGGGGACAGGGGCTGGAATTCACCCCTCCACTTT TRBD1 TRBJ1-6 TRBV5-4 NA
CAISVAGTGAETQYF TGTGCCATCAGTGTGGCAGGGACAGGCGCGGAGACCCAGTACTTC TRBD1 TRBJ2-5 TRBV10-3 few
CASGTGVAKNIQYF TGTGCCAGCGGGACAGGCGTGGCCAAAAACATTCAGTACTTC TRBD1 TRBJ2-4 TRBV6-6 NA
CASSLPQQETQYF TGTGCCAGCAGCTTACCTCAGCAAGAGACCCAGTACTTC NA TRBJ2-5 TRBV5-6 NA
CAWTPFWDRGYIDEQYF TGTGCCTGGACCCCCTTTTGGGACAGGGGCTATATTGACGAGCAGTACTTC TRBD1 TRBJ2-7 TRBV30 few
CATHGAGGVQPQHF TGTGCCACTCACGGGGCAGGGGGCGTTCAGCCCCAGCATTTT TRBD1 TRBJ1-5 TRBV6-5 few
CASSLVAASTDTQYF TGTGCCAGCAGCTTAGTGGCGGCTAGCACAGATACGCAGTATTTT NA TRBJ2-3 TRBV11-2 NA
CSVEGWQGHYGYTF TGCAGCGTTGAAGGGTGGCAGGGCCATTATGGCTACACCTTC NA TRBJ1-2 TRBV29-1 NA
CASRNTGGLGGGGYGYTF TGTGCCAGCAGGAATACAGGGGGTCTTGGGGGCGGGGGCTATGGCTACACCTTC TRBD1 TRBJ1-2 TRBV28 NA
CASNFWDNQTGYTF TGTGCCAGCAACTTTTGGGACAACCAAACGGGCTACACCTTC NA TRBJ1-2 TRBV9 NA
CASSPAWTSGGASYEQYF TGTGCCAGCAGCCCAGCCTGGACTAGCGGGGGGGCGTCCTACGAGCAGTACTTC TRBD2 TRBJ2-7 TRBV5-6 NA
CAWSEWAPGELFF TGTGCCTGGAGTGAGTGGGCGCCCGGGGAGCTGTTTTTT NA TRBJ2-2 TRBV30 NA
CASSVLDTASYNEQFF TGTGCCAGCAGCGTCCTGGACACGGCGTCCTACAATGAGCAGTTCTTC NA TRBJ2-1 TRBV9 NA
CASSPGHRGLNTEAFF TGTGCCAGCAGCCCCGGTCACAGGGGGCTGAACACTGAAGCTTTCTTT TRBD1 TRBJ1-1 TRBV11-2 few
CASSGPPRFNEQYF TGTGCCAGCAGCGGTCCTCCTAGGTTCAACGAGCAGTACTTC NA TRBJ2-7 TRBV5-4 NA
CASSGGQGAYEQYF TGTGCCAGCAGTGGGGGACAGGGTGCCTACGAGCAGTACTTC TRBD1 TRBJ2-7 TRBV28 NA
CAWSGETGELFF TGTGCCTGGAGTGGGGAGACCGGGGAGCTGTTTTTT NA TRBJ2-2 TRBV30 once
CASSFQGANTGELFF TGCGCCAGCAGCTTCCAGGGCGCGAACACCGGGGAGCTGTTTTTT NA TRBJ2-2 TRBV5-1 NA
CASSLGAGNTEAFF TGTGCCAGCAGCTTAGGTGCGGGGAACACTGAAGCTTTCTTT NA TRBJ1-1 TRBV7-9 NA
CAIKGTSGGRETQYF TGTGCCATCAAGGGCACCAGCGGGGGGCGAGAGACCCAGTACTTC TRBD2 TRBJ2-5 TRBV10-3 NA
CASSSTGTVEKTQYF TGTGCCAGCAGCTCAACCGGGACAGTAGAGAAGACCCAGTACTTC TRBD1 TRBJ2-5 TRBV11-3 NA
CASSLGPSTDYSNQPQHF TGCGCCAGCAGCTTGGGCCCATCGACGGACTATAGCAATCAGCCCCAGCATTTT NA TRBJ1-5 TRBV5-1 NA
CASSESRGSNQPQHF TGTGCCAGCAGTGAGTCCAGGGGAAGCAATCAGCCCCAGCATTTT NA TRBJ1-5 TRBV2 once
CAWEREGGNEQFF TGTGCCTGGGAGCGGGAGGGTGGGAATGAGCAGTTCTTC TRBD2 TRBJ2-1 TRBV30 medium-sized
CASRDSGTGGAYEQYF TGTGCCAGCAGAGATTCCGGGACAGGGGGCGCGTACGAGCAGTACTTC TRBD1 TRBJ2-7 TRBV2 NA
CASRAAGQGVGEQYF TGTGCCAGCAGGGCGGCGGGACAGGGGGTGGGCGAGCAGTACTTC TRBD1 TRBJ2-7 TRBV6-5 NA
CASKRSGDQPQHF TGTGCCAGTAAACGGTCCGGGGATCAGCCCCAGCATTTT NA TRBJ1-5 TRBV19 NA
CASSLSQGRRYGYTF TGTGCCAGCAGTTTGTCACAGGGCCGGAGATATGGCTACACCTTC NA TRBJ1-2 TRBV27 few